Sequencing of this T cell receptor beta chain was carried out in a study of vaccination and CD4 T cells after COVID-19. Stated treatment: 10-day PBMC culture with coronavirus spike peptide pools or control peptides (ViraFEST assay). Comment on this clonotype: Its antigen is undetermined.

The Oncomine TCR Beta short-read assay sequenced DNA from cultured CD4+ T cells. TCRdb reanalysed the PCR reads using MiXCR and keeps one entry per CDR3 protein. The top ten clones hold 20% to 25% of a sample with roughly 14,000 distinct CDR3 sequences, approximately 42% of them seen once. V was shortened by 3 bases and J by 4 bases, with 10 bases between the two germline ends. Germline lookup yields CDR1 ENHRY and CDR2 SYGVKD. The CDR3 covers 14 residues. The chain carries TRBV10-3 and TRBJ1-5; possible D gene TRBD1, 5 bases. The sample comprised cultured CD4+ T cells from blood. The receptor comes from a human donor with COVID-19. The CDR3 here is CAISDSGGNQPQHF. The CDR3 DNA is TGTGCCATCAGTGACTCTGGGGGAAATCAGCCCCAGCATTTT.